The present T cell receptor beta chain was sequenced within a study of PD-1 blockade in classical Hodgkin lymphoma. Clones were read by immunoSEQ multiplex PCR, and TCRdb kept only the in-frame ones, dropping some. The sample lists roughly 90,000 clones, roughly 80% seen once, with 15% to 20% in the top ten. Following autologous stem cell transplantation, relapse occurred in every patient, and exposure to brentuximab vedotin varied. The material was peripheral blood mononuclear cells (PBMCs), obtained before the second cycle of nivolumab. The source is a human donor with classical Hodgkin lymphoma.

This CDR3 is CASSSPGPWGRETQYF. The CDR3 DNA is TGTGCCAGCAGCTCCCCCGGGCCCTGGGGCCGGGAGACCCAGTACTTC. J is TRBJ2-5 and V is TRBV21-1; the table's D call TRBD1 went unverified against the DNA. TRBV21-1 represents a pseudogene. The CDR3 is 16 amino acids.